The 10 T cell receptor beta chains listed next were all sequenced from one sample in a study of regulatory T cells in long-lasting Graves disease. Sequencing libraries for TCR beta were prepared with iRepertoire HTBI primers and Arm-PCR of CDR3 regions. A single record per CDR3 protein comes from TCRdb applying MiXCR to the multiplex PCR reads. The data show approximately 350,000 distinct CDR3 sequences, about 10% seen once. The time point here: newly diagnosed GD, antithyroid drugs for less than 3 months. PBMC-extracted RNA yielded the TCR library. These data are also associated with another study on T cells in Graves' hyperthyroidism and ophthalmopathy.

The specimen comprised peripheral blood mononuclear cells (PBMCs), sampled at new diagnosis, from a patient treated with antithyroid drugs. The receptors derive from a woman aged 18 to 35 with Graves disease.

This clonotype occurred many times. This sequence joins TRBV11-1 and TRBJ2-1; tentatively, D is TRBD2 (6 bases). This CDR3 region has 15 residues. Deletions cut 5 bases from V and 5 bases from J, with 16 bases between. CDR1 and CDR2 (germline): SGHAT, FQDESV (reference sequence). In nucleotides, the CDR3 is TGTGCCAGCAGCCACTTCGGGAGAGGAAACAATGAGCAGTTCTTC. Translated, it gives CASSHFGRGNNEQFF.

This clonotype was observed a handful of times. The chain joins TRBV29-1 to TRBJ2-1; the D gene could be TRBD1 or TRBD2 (5 bases each). The CDR3 runs to 16 residues. The ends were cut back, 6 bases at V and 4 bases at J, with 22 bases in the middle. Germline values: CDR1 SQVTM, CDR2 ANQGSEA. The CDR3 coding sequence is TGCAGCGTCCGAGGCGCCCTCCGGGACGGTTACAATGAGCAGTTCTTC. Translated, it gives CSVRGALRDGYNEQFF.

The J gene is TRBJ1-6, the V gene TRBV6-1; D not certain. Per germline, CDR1 MNHNS and CDR2 SASEGT. V lost 4 bases and J lost 5, with 12 bases in between. The CDR3 has 15 residues. The CDR3 nucleotides read TGTGCCAGCAGTGGCAGACACGGAGATAATTCACCCCTCCACTTT. Protein product: CASSGRHGDNSPLHF.

This clonotype was observed many times. This sequence joins TRBV11-1 and TRBJ2-2, with D possibly called TRBD1 or TRBD2 (6 bases each). CDR3 length: 16 amino acids. Germline V gene sequence: CDR1 SGHAT, CDR2 FQDESV (reference sequence). The V end lost 5 bases, the J end lost 6 bases, and 19 bases lay between the germline ends. CDR3 amino acids: CASSPRGRWRAGELFF. CDR3 in DNA: TGTGCCAGCAGCCCCCGGGGGCGGTGGAGGGCCGGGGAGCTGTTTTTT.

Ten or more counts support this clonotype. The CDR3 loop reads CATERQGDLDTQYF. CDR3 nucleotides: TGTGCCACCGAACGACAGGGTGACTTGGATACGCAGTATTTT. The chain is built from TRBV28 and TRBJ2-3; TRBD1 aligns across 7 bases. The CDR3 has 14 amino acids. From germline, CDR1 is MDHEN and CDR2 SYDVKM. J was trimmed by 6 bases and V by 10 bases; bases with no gene match: 13.

This clonotype was seen more than once but under ten times. The chain carries TRBV9 and TRBJ2-2; possible D gene TRBD1, 6 bases. Germline CDR1 reads SGDLS; CDR2 reads YYNGEE. This CDR3 spans 16 amino acids. V lost 2 bases and J lost 6, with 17 bases in between. The CDR3 DNA follows: TGTGCCAGCAGCGTTACGGGACAAGTGGTCTCCGGGGAGCTGTTTTTT. Translation gives CASSVTGQVVSGELFF.

Only a few counts were recorded for this clonotype. The rearrangement joins TRBV28 to TRBJ1-5, with D perhaps TRBD1 (5 bases). Germline values: CDR1 MDHEN, CDR2 SYDVKM. The CDR3 has 17 residues. V shed 1 base and J shed 1 base, with 14 bases lying between them. CDR3: CASSLYPGGWSNQPQHF. CDR3 DNA sequence: TGTGCCAGCAGTTTATACCCGGGGGGATGGAGCAATCAGCCCCAGCATTTT.

This clonotype was counted between two and nine times. Written as DNA, the CDR3 is TGCGCCAGCAGTGGGGGCCCCGGGGGGTACGCCTACGAGCAGTACTTC. Protein product: CASSGGPGGYAYEQYF. The V gene is TRBV10-2, the J gene TRBJ2-7; TRBD2 agrees at 7 bases. CDR1 WSHSY and CDR2 SAAADI come from the germline V gene. The J segment lost 2 bases and the V segment lost 4 bases, leaving 11 bases of the junction unmatched. This CDR3 spans 16 amino acids.

This clonotype occurred a few times. Here the CDR3 DNA reads TGCGCCAGCAGCCAAGGGGGCCCCTGGGCTTTCTTT. As protein: CASSQGGPWAFF. This chain links TRBV4-1 with TRBJ1-1; maybe TRBD1 (5 bases). This CDR3 is 12 amino acids long. Trimming took off 1 base at V and 11 bases at J, with 11 bases between the two ends. The V gene's germline CDR1 is MGHRA and CDR2 YSYEKL.

This clonotype was counted ten times or more. Here the CDR3 DNA reads TGTGCCAGCAGTCCGCAGACTAGCCCCGGCAACGATGAGCAGTTCTTC. As protein: CASSPQTSPGNDEQFF. V is TRBV28 and J is TRBJ2-1, with TRBD2 matching over 7 bases. The V and J ends lost 5 bases and 8 bases, in that order; junction bases with no gene match: 15. There are 16 residues in the CDR3. Germline CDR1 is MDHEN and CDR2 is SYDVKM.